This TCR beta chain appears in the sequencing data of a study of shared clonotypes between healthy human individuals. In regard to this clone: The antigen is undetermined.

Trimming removed 0 bases at V and 5 bases at J, with 12 bases between. In germline, CDR1 is MNHNY, CDR2 SVGAGI (reference sequence). This CDR3 is 15 amino acids long. Naive CD8 isolation took CD45RO-negative cells positively selected for CCR7 and excluded terminally differentiated effector memory CD45RA+ cells. Healthy adults negative for HIV, lacking recent acute infections or vaccinations, served as donors. Profiling relied on immunoSEQ multiplex PCR, and the TCRdb table lists in-frame clones only, not all of them. The data contain about 610,000 clones, approximately 96% of them singletons. General study findings and limits: Generation probabilities of non-shared clonotypes were lower (relative to those shared by all four donors). Estimated richness values were generally larger in naive subsets than in memory subsets.

The source of this sequence is a woman aged 25-40 years in good health. This chain uses TRBV6-6 with TRBJ2-3; D possibly corresponds to TRBD1 (6 bases). The sequenced sample consisted of naive CD8+ T cells sorted from blood. The chain's CDR3 is CASSYSRTGQDTQYF. The CDR3 bases are TGTGCCAGCAGTTACTCGAGAACAGGGCAAGATACGCAGTATTTT.